This TCR beta chain was found in a study of CXCR3-negative and CXCR3-positive naive CD8 T cells. Study as a whole: There were approximately 150 million TRB reads altogether, and each library had about 1.5 +/- 0.3 million of them.

As regards this clonotype: Its target is unknown.

Naive CD8+ T cells showed CD45RO-CCR7+CD27+CD95-. Regarding the study as a whole: TRBV-TRBJ usage matched between naive CXCR3-negative and CXCR3-positive cells but not between memory cells. More hydrophobic TRB CDR3s were found in CXCR3-positive naive cells than in CXCR3-negative naive cells.

The germline V gene encodes CDR1 MNHEY and CDR2 SVGAGI. This CDR3 spans 14 amino acids. Libraries of TRB cDNA were made by 5' RACE and carried UMIs. TCRdb derives one entry per CDR3 protein from the 5' RACE reads, leaving out DNA. The sample table includes 60,000 to 70,000 distinct CDR3 sequences. The sequencing sample was made of naive CXCR3+ CD8+ T cells from blood. Subset described: CD45RO-CCR7+CD27+CD95- naive CD8+ T cells expressing CXCR3 (TNR3+). The source is a human donor in good health. Some clones in this sample may be carry-over from other donors' samples. The rearrangement links TRBV6-5 to TRBJ1-2; the D call of TRBD1 rests on TCRdb alone, since no DNA is present to check it. The CDR3 reads CASSYSRDGGGYTF.